Shown below are 7 T cell receptor beta chains from a single sample sequenced in a study of T cell repertoires in cytomegalovirus infection. TCRdb ran MiXCR on the reads and lists one entry per CDR3 protein. The table has some 130,000 distinct CDR3 sequences, roughly a quarter seen once. These receptors' targets are unknown. The specimen sequenced was PBMCs, sequenced either directly or after in vitro stimulation (not recorded which). These TCRs come from a human donor in good health (CMV status not recorded). Some clones in this sample may be carry-over from other donors' samples.

This clonotype was observed many times. The gene calls are TRBV7-2 and TRBJ2-2; D gene unclear. V lost 6 bases and J lost 5, with 10 bases in between. The CDR3 totals 13 residues. Germline V gene lookup returns CDR1 SGHTA and CDR2 FQGNSA. The CDR3 loop reads CASSPPGTGELFF. The CDR3 bases are TGTGCCAGCAGTCCCCCCGGGACCGGGGAGCTGTTTTTT.

This clonotype was picked up many times. The genes are TRBV12-3 or TRBV12-4 and TRBJ1-5, with D possibly TRBD1 on 5 matching bases. The ends were cut back, 4 bases at V and 5 bases at J, with 9 bases in the middle. This CDR3 is 13 amino acids long. CDR3 DNA: TGTGCCAGCAGTTCCGGGGGGTATCAGCCCCAGCATTTT. Translation: CASSSGGYQPQHF.

The chain recombines TRBV10-3 with TRBJ2-5, with TRBD2 as a possible D gene (5 bases). V was clipped by 0 bases and J by 4 bases, with 12 bases between them. Germline CDR1 and CDR2: ENHRY and SYGVKD. The CDR3 spans 15 residues. The CDR3 nucleotides are TGTGCCATCAGTGAGTCGACGGGGAGCGGAGAGACCCAGTACTTC. Residues: CAISESTGSGETQYF.

This chain links TRBV12-3 or TRBV12-4 with TRBJ2-2, with TRBD1 matching over 11 bases. J was trimmed by 0 bases and V by 3 bases; bases with no gene match: 9. CDR3 length: 19 residues. CDR3: CASSLVDRGREPNTGELFF. The DNA of the CDR3 is TGTGCCAGCAGTTTGGTGGACAGGGGGCGTGAGCCGAACACCGGGGAGCTGTTTTTT.

This clonotype was recorded only once. The chain has TRBV15 and TRBJ1-2; D is perhaps TRBD1 (5 bases). The length of the CDR3 is 14 residues. The V end was cut by 0 bases, the J end by 6 bases, with 11 bases between. Germline V gene lookup returns CDR1 LNHNV and CDR2 YYDKDF (reference sequence). DNA of the CDR3: TGTGCCACCAGCAGAGATACGCAGGGAGATGGCTACACCTTC. Translation: CATSRDTQGDGYTF.

There are many counts of this clonotype. This sequence joins TRBV29-1 and TRBJ1-2, with D maybe TRBD1 (5 bases). Germline V gene data show CDR1 as SQVTM and CDR2 as ANQGSEA. Between the trimmed V and J ends, which lost 7 bases and 8 bases, there was a span of 26 bases. The CDR3 spans 15 residues. This CDR3 is CSALPSRTGDRGYTF. The CDR3 region has the DNA TGCAGCGCTCTTCCCTCCCGGACCGGGGACCGAGGCTACACCTTC.

In its sample, this clonotype was seen a few times. The DNA for the CDR3 is TGTGCCATCAGTGAGTCGGGGGGAGCCGGCTATGGCTACACCTTC. It encodes CAISESGGAGYGYTF. The chain employs TRBV10-3 and TRBJ1-2; D possibly corresponds to TRBD1 (5 bases). Trimming took 0 bases from V and 4 from J, leaving 12 bases between them. This CDR3 contains 15 residues. Germline V lookup: CDR1 ENHRY, CDR2 SYGVKD.